Below, one TCR beta chain is given with its context. The sample originates from a study of CD8+ T cells in alopecia areata. Treatment reported: oral pan-JAK inhibitor, 5-10 mg twice daily. This CDR3 is built from 14 residues. With V trimmed by 2 bases and J by 4 bases, 2 bases remained unmatched. Germline loops: CDR1 MNHEY, CDR2 SMNVEV (reference sequence). RNA, once extracted, was reverse transcribed into cDNA for use as the sequencing template. Some clones are missing from TCRdb's copy, which holds only in-frame ones; the method was immunoSEQ multiplex PCR. The data show 80,000 or so clones, with about 71% seen just once and 20% to 25% held by the top ten.

The sample in question was CD8+ T cells sorted from blood, obtained at week 24, from a patient treated with tofacitinib. This TCR was sampled from a human donor with alopecia areata. V is TRBV27 and J is TRBJ1-1, with 9 bases matching TRBD1. This CDR3 reads CASSLTGGITEAFF. CDR3 bases: TGTGCCAGCAGTTTAACAGGGGGCATCACTGAAGCTTTCTTT.